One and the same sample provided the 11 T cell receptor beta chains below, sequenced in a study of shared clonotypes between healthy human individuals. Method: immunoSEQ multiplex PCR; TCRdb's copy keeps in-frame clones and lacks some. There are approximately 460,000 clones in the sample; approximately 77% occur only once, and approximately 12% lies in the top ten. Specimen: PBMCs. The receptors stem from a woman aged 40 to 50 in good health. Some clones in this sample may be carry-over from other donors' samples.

The CDR3 region has the DNA TGTGCCAGCAGCGTGGGCCCGGGACAGAACAATGAGCAGTTCTTC. Translating it yields CASSVGPGQNNEQFF. The genes are TRBV9 and TRBJ2-1; 7 positions match TRBD1. The V and J ends lost 2 bases and 5 bases, in that order; junction bases with no gene match: 7. CDR3 length: 15 amino acids. Looked up from germline, CDR1 is SGDLS and CDR2 is YYNGEE.

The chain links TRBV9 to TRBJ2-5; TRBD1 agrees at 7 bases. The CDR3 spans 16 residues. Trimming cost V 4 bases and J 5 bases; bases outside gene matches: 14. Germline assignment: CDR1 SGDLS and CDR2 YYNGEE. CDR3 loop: CASSLAPLRGLETQYF. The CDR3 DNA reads TGTGCCAGCAGCTTAGCCCCCCTAAGGGGGCTGGAGACCCAGTACTTC.

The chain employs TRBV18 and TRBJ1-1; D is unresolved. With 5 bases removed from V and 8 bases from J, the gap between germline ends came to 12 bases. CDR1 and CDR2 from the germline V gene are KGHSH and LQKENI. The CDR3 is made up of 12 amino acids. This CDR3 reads CASSNSGLEAFF. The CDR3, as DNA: TGTGCCAGCTCAAATAGCGGCCTCGAAGCTTTCTTT.

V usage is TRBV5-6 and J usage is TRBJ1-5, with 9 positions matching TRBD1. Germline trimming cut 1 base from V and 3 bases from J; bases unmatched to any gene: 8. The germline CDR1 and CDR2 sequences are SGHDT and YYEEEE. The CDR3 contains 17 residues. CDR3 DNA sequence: TGTGCCAGCAGCTTGCGTGGGGACAGGGTATACAATCAGCCCCAGCATTTT. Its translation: CASSLRGDRVYNQPQHF.

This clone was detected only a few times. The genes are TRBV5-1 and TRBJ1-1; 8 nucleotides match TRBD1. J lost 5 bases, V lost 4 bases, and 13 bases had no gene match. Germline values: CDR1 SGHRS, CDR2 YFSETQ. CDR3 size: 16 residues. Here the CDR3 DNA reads TGCGCCAGCAGCGCGGGGGTAGACAGGGGAAGAACTGAAGCTTTCTTT. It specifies CASSAGVDRGRTEAFF.

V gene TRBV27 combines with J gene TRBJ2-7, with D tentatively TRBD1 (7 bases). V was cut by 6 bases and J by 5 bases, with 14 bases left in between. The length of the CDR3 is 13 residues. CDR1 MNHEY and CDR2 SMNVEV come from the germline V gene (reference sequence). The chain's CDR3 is CASSQTGRHEQYF. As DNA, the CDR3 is TGTGCCAGCAGCCAGACAGGGAGGCACGAGCAGTACTTC.

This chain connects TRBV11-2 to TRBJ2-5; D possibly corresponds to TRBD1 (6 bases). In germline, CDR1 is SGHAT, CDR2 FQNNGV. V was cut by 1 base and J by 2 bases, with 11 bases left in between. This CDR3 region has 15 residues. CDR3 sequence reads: CASSLGGQPQETQYF. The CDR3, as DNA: TGTGCCAGCAGCTTAGGAGGACAGCCGCAAGAGACCCAGTACTTC. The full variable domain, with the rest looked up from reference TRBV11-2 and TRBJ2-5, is EAGVAQSPRYKIIEKRQSVAFWCNPISGHATLYWYQQILGQGPKLLIQFQNNGVVDDSQLPKDRFSAERLKGVDSTLKIQPAKLEDSAVYLCASSLGGQPQETQYFGPGTRLLVL.

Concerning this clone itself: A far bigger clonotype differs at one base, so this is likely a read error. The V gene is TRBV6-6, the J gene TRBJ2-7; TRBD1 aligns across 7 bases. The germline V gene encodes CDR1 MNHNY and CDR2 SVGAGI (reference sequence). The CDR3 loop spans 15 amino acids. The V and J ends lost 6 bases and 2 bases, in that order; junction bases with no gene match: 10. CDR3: CASSHGQVGPYEQYF. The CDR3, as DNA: TGTGCCAGCAGCCACGGACAGGTTGGACCCTACGAGCAGTACTTC.

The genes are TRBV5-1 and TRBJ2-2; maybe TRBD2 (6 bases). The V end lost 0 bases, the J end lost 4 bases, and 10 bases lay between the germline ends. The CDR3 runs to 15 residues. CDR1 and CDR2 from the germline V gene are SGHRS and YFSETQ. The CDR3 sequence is CASSLVGSGTGELFF. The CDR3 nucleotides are TGCGCCAGCAGCTTGGTCGGGAGCGGCACCGGGGAGCTGTTTTTT.

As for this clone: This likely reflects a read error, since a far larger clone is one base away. CDR3 in amino acids: CVSSPPVGQYEQYF. The CDR3 nucleotides are TGTGTCAGCTCACCACCGGTGGGACAGTACGAGCAGTACTTC. This sequence joins TRBV18 and TRBJ2-7; 7 nucleotides align to TRBD1. Germline CDR1 KGHSH, CDR2 LQKENI. This CDR3 has 14 residues.

As DNA, the CDR3 is TGTGCCAGCAGAATGGGACTAGCGGGAGGGCTGGAGACCCAGTACTTC. Its translation is CASRMGLAGGLETQYF. V is TRBV2 and J is TRBJ2-5; 16 bases match TRBD2. CDR1 is SNHLY, CDR2 FYNNEI, per germline. The CDR3 has 16 amino acids. The V segment lost 6 bases and the J segment 5 bases; nucleotides outside the gene matches: 6. Using reference TRBV2 and TRBJ2-5 for the parts outside the CDR3, the full variable domain is EPEVTQTPSHQVTQMGQEVILRCVPISNHLYFYWYRQILGQKVEFLVSFYNNEISEKSEIFDDQFSVERPDGSNFTLKIRSTKLEDSAMYFCASRMGLAGGLETQYFGPGTRLLVL.